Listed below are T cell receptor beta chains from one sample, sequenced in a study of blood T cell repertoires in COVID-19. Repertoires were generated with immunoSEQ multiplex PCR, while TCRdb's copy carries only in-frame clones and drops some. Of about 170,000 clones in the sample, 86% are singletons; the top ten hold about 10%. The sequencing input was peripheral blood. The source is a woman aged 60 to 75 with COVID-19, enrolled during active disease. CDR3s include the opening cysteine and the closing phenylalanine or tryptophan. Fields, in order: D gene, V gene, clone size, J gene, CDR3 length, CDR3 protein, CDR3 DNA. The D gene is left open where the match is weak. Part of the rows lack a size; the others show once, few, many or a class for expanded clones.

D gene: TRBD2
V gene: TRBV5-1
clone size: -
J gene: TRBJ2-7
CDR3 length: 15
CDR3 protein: CASSRTTSTEGEQYF
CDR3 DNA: TGCGCCAGCAGCCGGACGACTAGCACTGAGGGCGAGCAGTACTTC

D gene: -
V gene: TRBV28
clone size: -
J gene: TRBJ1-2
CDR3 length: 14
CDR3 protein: CASSLIAGTYGYTF
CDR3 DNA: TGTGCCAGCAGTTTAATCGCAGGAACTTATGGCTACACCTTC

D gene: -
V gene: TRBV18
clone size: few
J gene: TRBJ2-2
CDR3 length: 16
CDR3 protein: CASSPRGGVDTGELFF
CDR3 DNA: TGTGCCAGCTCACCACGAGGGGGTGTGGACACCGGGGAGCTGTTTTTT

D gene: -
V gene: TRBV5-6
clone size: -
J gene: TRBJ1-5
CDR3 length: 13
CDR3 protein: CASSLSLGDTQHF
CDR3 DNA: TGTGCCAGCAGCTTGTCTTTAGGGGACACCCAGCATTTT

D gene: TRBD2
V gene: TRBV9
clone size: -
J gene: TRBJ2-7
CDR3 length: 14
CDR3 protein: CASSVVTSGGEQYF
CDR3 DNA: TGTGCCAGCAGCGTAGTGACTAGCGGTGGGGAGCAGTACTTC

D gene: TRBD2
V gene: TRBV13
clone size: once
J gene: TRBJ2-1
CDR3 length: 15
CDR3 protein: CASSLRGTSVNEQFF
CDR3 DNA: TGTGCCAGCAGCCTACGCGGGACTAGCGTCAATGAGCAGTTCTTC

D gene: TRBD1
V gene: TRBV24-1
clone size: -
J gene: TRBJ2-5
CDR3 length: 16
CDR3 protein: CATSDPSGGAEETQYF
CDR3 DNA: TGTGCCACCAGTGATCCGTCAGGGGGCGCGGAGGAGACCCAGTACTTC

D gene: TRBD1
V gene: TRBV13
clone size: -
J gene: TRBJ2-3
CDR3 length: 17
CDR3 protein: CASSLPRTGGRTDTQYF
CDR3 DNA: TGTGCCAGCAGCTTACCCCGGACAGGGGGGAGAACAGATACGCAGTATTTT

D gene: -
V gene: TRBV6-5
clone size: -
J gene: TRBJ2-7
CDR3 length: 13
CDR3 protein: CASSAARAYEQYF
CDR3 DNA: TGTGCCAGTTCAGCCGCCCGGGCCTACGAGCAGTACTTC

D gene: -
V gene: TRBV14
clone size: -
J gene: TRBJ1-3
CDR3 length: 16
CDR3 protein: CASSQVAGVGGNTIYF
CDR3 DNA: TGTGCCAGCAGCCAAGTCGCCGGGGTGGGAGGAAACACCATATATTTT

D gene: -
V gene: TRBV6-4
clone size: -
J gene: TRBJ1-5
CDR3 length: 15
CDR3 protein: CASSKRGGSNQPQHF
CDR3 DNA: TGTGCCAGCAGCAAAAGGGGGGGAAGCAATCAGCCCCAGCATTTT

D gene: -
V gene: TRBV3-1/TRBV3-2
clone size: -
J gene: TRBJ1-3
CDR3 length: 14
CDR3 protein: CASSHTGSGNTIYF
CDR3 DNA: TGTGCCAGCAGTCACACAGGCTCTGGAAACACCATATATTTT